This paragraph covers one TCR beta chain sequence. This CDR3 is 16 amino acids long. Trimming shortened V by 2 bases and J by 8 bases, and 19 bases separated the two germline ends. Germline V gene data show CDR1 as SEHNR and CDR2 as FQNEAQ (reference sequence). The data belong to a study of PD-1 blockade in classical Hodgkin lymphoma. Described time point: newly diagnosed, previously untreated cHL patient sample. PBMCs were thawed, and CD8+ T cells were then isolated from them by magnetic negative selection. Sequencing used immunoSEQ multiplex PCR; TCRdb keeps in-frame clones, though not all of them. The top ten clones hold roughly 22% of a sample with more than 2,500 clones, approximately 70% of them seen once.

The sample was CD8+ T cells from blood. This sequence was found in a human donor with classical Hodgkin lymphoma. The rearrangement uses TRBV7-9 and TRBJ2-1; D unresolved. The DNA for the CDR3 is TGTGCCAGCAGCTTAATCTCTGCTCCAAGGGCGGATGAGCAGTTCTTC. Translation gives CASSLISAPRADEQFF.